Listed here are 2 T cell receptor beta chains from one sample, sequenced in a study of T cells expressing NK-cell markers. TCRdb re-called the 5' RACE reads and shows each CDR3 protein once, DNA omitted. Its clone listing holds almost 450,000 distinct CDR3 sequences. The sequenced sample consisted of blood T cells: a sorted CD56 or NKG2C T cell subset, CD4+ or CD8+ T cells, or bulk PBMC T cells (not recorded which). The receptor set was obtained from a woman aged 18-69 years in good health.

V and J are TRBV4-3 and TRBJ2-7; the D gene TCRdb calls, TRBD1, cannot be checked with no DNA. The CDR3 runs 15 residues. Per germline, CDR1 LGHNA and CDR2 YSLEER. CDR3 sequence: CASSEDRLGAGEQYF.

V is TRBV20-1 and J is TRBJ2-2. Per the germline V gene, CDR1 is DFQATT and CDR2 is SNEGSKA (reference sequence). The CDR3 is 16 residues long. CDR3 region: CSARDRVGTNTGELFF.